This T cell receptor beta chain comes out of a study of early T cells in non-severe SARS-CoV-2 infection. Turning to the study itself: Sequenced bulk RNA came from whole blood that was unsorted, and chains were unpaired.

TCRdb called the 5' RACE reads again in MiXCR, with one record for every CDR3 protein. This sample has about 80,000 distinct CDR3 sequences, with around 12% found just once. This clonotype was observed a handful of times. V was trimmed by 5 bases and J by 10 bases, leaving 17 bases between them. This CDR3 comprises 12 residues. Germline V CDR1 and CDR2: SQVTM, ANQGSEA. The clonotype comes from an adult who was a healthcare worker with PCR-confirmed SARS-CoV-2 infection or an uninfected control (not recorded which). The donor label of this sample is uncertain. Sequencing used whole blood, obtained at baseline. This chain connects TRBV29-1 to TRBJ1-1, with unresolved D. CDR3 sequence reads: CSVLITGFPAFF. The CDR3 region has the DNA TGCAGCGTTCTTATTACCGGGTTTCCAGCTTTCTTT. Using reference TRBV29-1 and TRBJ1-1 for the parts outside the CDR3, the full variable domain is SAVISQKPSRDICQRGTSLTIQCQVDSQVTMMFWYRQQPGQSLTLIATANQGSEATYESGFVIDKFPISRPNLTFSTLTVSNMSPEDSSIYLCSVLITGFPAFFGQGTRLTVV.